The entry below describes one T cell receptor beta chain. These data belong to a study of blood T cell repertoires in COVID-19. Across the study: Researchers got acute and convalescent COVID-19 samples from the United States, Italy and Spain. PBMCs, B-cell-depleted T cells, or T cells were the source of the cDNA or gDNA that made up the material.

This CDR3 contains 16 residues. CDR1 and CDR2 (germline): MNHEY, SVGEGT. The ends were cut back, 6 bases at V and 5 bases at J, with 20 bases in the middle. How the authors handled the data: Amplification from reference gene primers served as the basis for estimated nucleated cell counts. Sequenced by immunoSEQ multiplex PCR; TCRdb stores in-frame clones only, minus some. That table supplies the V and J calls and clone size; D and trimming were determined from the DNA. Here the sample spans hundreds of thousands of clones, about 80% being singletons. Specimen: peripheral blood. The receptor comes from an elderly woman with active or convalescent COVID-19. The chain links TRBV6-2 or TRBV6-3 to TRBJ1-5; no reliable D call. The CDR3 sequence: CASSRPRAGRDQPQHF. Here the CDR3 DNA reads TGTGCCAGCAGCCGCCCTCGTGCGGGGAGGGATCAGCCCCAGCATTTT.